This T cell receptor (beta chain) was identified in a study of blood T cell repertoires in COVID-19. At the level of the study: The United States, Italy and Spain supplied acute and convalescent COVID-19 samples. From T cells, B-cell-depleted T cells, or PBMCs came the material, which was cDNA or gDNA.

Sequencing used immunoSEQ multiplex PCR; TCRdb keeps in-frame clones, though not all of them. Of under 200,000 clones listed, roughly 91% are singletons. This CDR3 comprises 17 residues. Per the germline V gene, CDR1 is ENHRY and CDR2 is SYGVKD. The trim removed 0 bases at V and 2 bases at J, leaving 2 bases unmatched. The sequence was obtained from a man between 18 and 35 years old with acute or convalescent COVID-19. Input material: peripheral blood. The rearrangement links TRBV10-3 to TRBJ2-1; 12 bases line up with TRBD2. CDR3: CAISESGLAGPYNEQFF. The CDR3 DNA reads as TGTGCCATCAGTGAGTCTGGACTAGCGGGGCCCTACAATGAGCAGTTCTTC.